The 16 T cell receptor beta chains given below trace back to one sample, sequenced in a study of pediatric ulcerative colitis. The data were produced by immunoSEQ multiplex PCR, yet TCRdb's version contains in-frame clones alone and is incomplete. In the table there are approximately 9,000 clones, approximately 88% of which are singletons. The sample consisted of blood. Receptors were obtained from a girl aged 5-17 years with moderate ulcerative colitis.

This chain uses TRBV2 with TRBJ1-6; 8 bases fit TRBD1. Germline trimming cut 6 bases from V and 7 bases from J; bases unmatched to any gene: 11. The germline CDR1 and CDR2 sequences are SNHLY and FYNNEI. This CDR3 is built from 16 residues. The CDR3 is CASSTTNTGGNSPLHF. In nucleotides, the CDR3 is TGTGCCAGCAGCACTACCAACACAGGGGGAAATTCACCCCTCCACTTT.

The rearrangement links TRBV2 to TRBJ2-2, with D unclear. The CDR3 extends over 13 amino acids. Germline CDR1 is SNHLY and CDR2 is FYNNEI. V lost 3 bases and J lost 6, with 8 bases in between. The chain's CDR3 is CASSEQQAGELFF. DNA of the CDR3: TGTGCCAGCAGTGAGCAGCAAGCCGGGGAGCTGTTTTTT.

J is TRBJ2-5 and V is TRBV2, with TRBD1 matching over 7 bases. The length of the CDR3 is 15 residues. The germline V gene encodes CDR1 SNHLY and CDR2 FYNNEI. Germline trimming cut 3 bases from V and 5 bases from J; bases unmatched to any gene: 9. CDR3 loop: CASSDRAGRGETQYF. For the CDR3, the DNA is TGTGCCAGCAGTGATCGGGCGGGCAGGGGGGAGACCCAGTACTTC.

There are a few counts of this clone. V and J are TRBV10-3 and TRBJ1-5; TRBD1 is a possible D gene (5 bases). Germline CDR1 reads ENHRY; CDR2 reads SYGVKD. The CDR3 runs 15 residues. V lost 6 bases to trimming and J lost 4 bases, with 16 bases between them. The CDR3 sequence: CAISRSGSGNQPQHF. For the CDR3, the DNA is TGTGCCATCAGCAGATCAGGGTCTGGGAATCAGCCCCAGCATTTT.

The chain joins TRBV11-3 to TRBJ2-7; D is uncertain. Germline CDR1 SGHNT, CDR2 YENEEA. The CDR3 covers 14 residues. V was pared by 5 bases and J by 6 bases, with 17 bases between. The CDR3: CASSHGLGKGEQYF. CDR3 nucleotides: TGTGCCAGCAGCCACGGCCTAGGGAAGGGCGAGCAGTACTTC. The full variable domain, its missing parts supplied by reference TRBV11-3 and TRBJ2-7, is EAGVVQSPRYKIIEKKQPVAFWCNPISGHNTLYWYLQNLGQGPELLIRYENEEAVDDSQLPKDRFSAERLKGVDSTLKIQPAELGDSAVYLCASSHGLGKGEQYFGPGTRLTVT.

This CDR3 reads CASSLVGLAGSYNEQFF. The CDR3 coding sequence is TGTGCCAGCAGCTTGGTGGGACTAGCAGGCTCCTACAATGAGCAGTTCTTC. The rearrangement links TRBV11-2 to TRBJ2-1, with 9 positions matching TRBD2. The CDR3 consists of 17 residues. The J segment lost 0 bases and the V segment lost 3 bases, leaving 6 bases of the junction unmatched. CDR1 and CDR2 from the germline V gene are SGHAT and FQNNGV.

This clone was detected a few times. The gene calls are TRBV10-3 and TRBJ1-2; D not certain. The ends were cut back, 0 bases at V and 4 bases at J, with 15 bases in the middle. The germline CDR1 and CDR2 sequences are ENHRY and SYGVKD. The CDR3 is 16 amino acids. The CDR3, as DNA: TGTGCCATCAGTGAGTCGAATGAGCAGGCATTCTATGGCTACACCTTC. This translates into CAISESNEQAFYGYTF.

This clone was detected only a few times. V is TRBV19 and J is TRBJ1-2, with D possibly matching TRBD1 (5 bases). The V gene lost 0 bases and the J gene lost 1 base, with 9 bases spanning the gap. The CDR3 sequence is 15 residues long. The germline gives CDR1 LNHDA, CDR2 SQIVND (reference sequence). CDR3 bases: TGTGCCAGTAGTATAGACAGGAGGGGTAACTATGGCTACACCTTC. Protein: CASSIDRRGNYGYTF.

J is TRBJ1-2 and V is TRBV29-1; 7 nucleotides line up with TRBD1. V trimming: 6 bases; J trimming: 8 bases; junction bases outside the gene matches: 9. Germline V gives CDR1 SQVTM, CDR2 ANQGSEA. The CDR3 runs to 12 residues. The CDR3 reads CSVETGDLGYTF. Written as DNA, the CDR3 is TGCAGCGTCGAAACAGGGGATTTAGGCTACACCTTC.

J is TRBJ1-2 and V is TRBV6-1; no clear D gene. This CDR3 contains 16 residues. Trimming left V 3 bases short and J 0 bases short, with 14 bases between. Germline V gene data show CDR1 as MNHNS and CDR2 as SASEGT. The CDR3 region has the DNA TGTGCCAGCAGTGACGGTTCGGCAGGATCTAACTATGGCTACACCTTC. Its protein product is CASSDGSAGSNYGYTF.

V is TRBV6-1 and J is TRBJ2-1; D gene uncertain. Germline CDR1 reads MNHNS; CDR2 reads SASEGT. Trimming took 2 bases from V and 3 from J, leaving 11 bases between them. The CDR3 spans 15 residues. The CDR3 spells CASSEYWVHYNEQFF. As DNA, the CDR3 is TGTGCCAGCAGTGAATACTGGGTCCACTACAATGAGCAGTTCTTC.

This clone was recorded only once. This chain uses TRBV2 with TRBJ2-5; no firm D call. V was pared by 3 bases and J by 1 base, with 12 bases between. There are 15 residues in the CDR3. The germline gives CDR1 SNHLY, CDR2 FYNNEI. CDR3 bases: TGTGCCAGCAGTGATCAACAGACCCGCCAAGAGACCCAGTACTTC. This encodes CASSDQQTRQETQYF. Full variable domain (rest looked up from reference TRBV2 and TRBJ2-5): EPEVTQTPSHQVTQMGQEVILRCVPISNHLYFYWYRQILGQKVEFLVSFYNNEISEKSEIFDDQFSVERPDGSNFTLKIRSTKLEDSAMYFCASSDQQTRQETQYFGPGTRLLVL.

This chain connects TRBV11-2 to TRBJ2-7; a weak D match, TRBD2 (5 bases). The CDR3 extends over 14 amino acids. Trimming took 5 bases from V and 1 from J, leaving 12 bases between them. Per the germline V gene, CDR1 is SGHAT and CDR2 is FQNNGV. The CDR3 nucleotides read TGTGCCAGCAGCCTAGCCTACGGGTCCTACGAGCAGTACTTC. As protein: CASSLAYGSYEQYF.

This clone was counted a few times. This sequence joins TRBV30 and TRBJ1-1, with 9 bases that match TRBD1. Per the germline V gene, CDR1 is GTSNPN and CDR2 is SVGIG (reference sequence). The trim removed 5 bases at V and 5 bases at J, leaving 3 bases unmatched. The CDR3 covers 12 residues. For the CDR3, the DNA is TGTGCCTGGGTGGACAGGGGAACTGAAGCTTTCTTT. This codes for CAWVDRGTEAFF.

The V and J genes are TRBV19 and TRBJ2-7; the D gene is possibly TRBD1 (5 bases). Germline V gene data show CDR1 as LNHDA and CDR2 as SQIVND (reference sequence). The V gene lost 5 bases and the J gene lost 4 bases, with 12 bases spanning the gap. This CDR3 contains 13 residues. CDR3 DNA sequence: TGTGCCAGTAGTTTCGACTCAGGGTACGAGCAGTACTTC. Protein sequence: CASSFDSGYEQYF.

This clone was detected only once. V usage is TRBV30 and J usage is TRBJ1-6, with D perhaps matching TRBD1 (6 bases). Germline V gene data show CDR1 as GTSNPN and CDR2 as SVGIG (reference sequence). Trimming took off 2 bases at V and 8 bases at J, with 13 bases between the two ends. There are 14 residues in the CDR3. CDR3 amino acids: CAWSLGQPYSPLHF. CDR3 nucleotide sequence: TGTGCCTGGAGTTTAGGACAGCCGTATTCACCCCTCCACTTT.